The 27 T cell receptor beta chains listed next were all sequenced from one sample in a study of T cell repertoires in cytomegalovirus infection. Each CDR3 protein gets one entry after TCRdb re-called the reads with MiXCR. The profile shows some 680,000 distinct CDR3 sequences, roughly a third of them singletons. The material sequenced was PBMCs. These TCRs come from a human donor in good health (CMV status not recorded). Some clones in this sample may be carry-over from other donors' samples.

Comments on this clonotype: Because the CDR3 is missing its conserved closing phenylalanine or tryptophan, this is likely a read error. The chain recombines TRBV12-3 or TRBV12-4 with TRBJ2-7, with D possibly being TRBD2 (6 bases). This CDR3 has 16 residues. The V end lost 6 bases, the J end lost 9 bases, and 27 bases lay between the germline ends. In nucleotides, the CDR3 is TGTGCCAGCAGCTCCTGGGGCGGGACGCCAACTCTTCGGCAGTACTTA. It translates to CASSSWGGTPTLRQYL.

This clonotype has just a few counts. The DNA for the CDR3 is TGTGCCAGCAGTTTTATTAAACCGGGACAGGGTAACTCACCCCTCCACTTT. It codes for CASSFIKPGQGNSPLHF. The chain has TRBV27 and TRBJ1-6; 9 bases fit TRBD1. This CDR3 region has 17 residues. Germline values: CDR1 MNHEY, CDR2 SMNVEV (reference sequence). J lost 10 bases, V lost 3 bases, and 13 bases had no gene match.

The V gene is TRBV4-3, the J gene TRBJ2-7; the D call may be TRBD1 or TRBD2 (5 bases each). Germline values: CDR1 LGHNA, CDR2 YSLEER. The length of the CDR3 is 16 residues. Trimming took 4 bases from V and 2 from J, leaving 18 bases between them. Written as DNA, the CDR3 is TGCGCCAGCAGCCTAACTAACCGGGACGGAGCCTACGAGCAGTACTTC. It is translated as CASSLTNRDGAYEQYF.

The table lists this clonotype with a few counts. This chain connects TRBV19 to TRBJ1-5; TRBD1 aligns across 8 bases. CDR1 and CDR2 from the germline V gene are LNHDA and SQIVND (reference sequence). CDR3 size: 13 residues. Germline trimming cut 10 bases from V and 7 bases from J; bases unmatched to any gene: 9. CDR3 residues: CATRDRGVQPQHF. The CDR3 DNA reads as TGTGCCACACGCGACAGGGGAGTGCAGCCCCAGCATTTT.

Notes on this clonotype: Sequence at one end of the junction differs from germline and may be a read error. V is TRBV7-9 and J is TRBJ2-1, with D unclear. The CDR3 contains 8 residues. Looked up from germline, CDR1 is SEHNR and CDR2 is FQNEAQ (reference sequence). CDR3 bases: TGTGCCCCGAATGATCAGTTCTTC. It codes for CAPNDQFF.

A note on this clonotype: This could be a read error, since a much larger clone is one nucleotide away. V and J are TRBV28 and TRBJ1-5; D gene unclear. The CDR3 runs 17 residues. V lost 0 bases to trimming and J lost 5 bases, with 17 bases between them. Germline-derived CDR1 and CDR2 are MDHEN and SYDVKM. The CDR3 DNA sequence: TGTGCCAGCAGTTTATGGATTGGGCATGGAACGGATCAGCCCCAGCATTTT. Encoded protein: CASSLWIGHGTDQPQHF.

This clonotype turned up a few times. The V call is TRBV7-9, the J call TRBJ1-6, with D unresolved. Trimming cost V 3 bases and J 0 bases, with 18 bases left between them. This CDR3 is 19 amino acids long. CDR1 and CDR2 (germline): SEHNR, FQNEAQ (reference sequence). CDR3 amino acids: CASSFAPWKLGSYNSPLHF. Written as DNA, the CDR3 is TGTGCCAGCAGCTTCGCCCCTTGGAAGTTGGGCTCCTATAATTCACCCCTCCACTTT.

The chain uses TRBV12-3 or TRBV12-4 and TRBJ2-1; a weak D match, TRBD1 (5 bases). This CDR3 is built from 15 residues. Trimming took off 5 bases at V and 5 bases at J, with 16 bases between the two ends. The DNA of the CDR3 is TGTGCCAGCAGTCCTTGGGCAAGACAGCACAATGAGCAGTTCTTC. Amino acids: CASSPWARQHNEQFF.

The chain has TRBV28 and TRBJ2-1; possible D gene TRBD2, 5 bases. Trimming left V 6 bases short and J 5 bases short, with 14 bases between. The CDR3 is made up of 14 amino acids. Per germline, CDR1 MDHEN and CDR2 SYDVKM. The CDR3 coding sequence is TGTGCCAGCAGCTACCTCCGGGGAGACAATGAGCAGTTCTTC. Protein sequence: CASSYLRGDNEQFF.

This clonotype was detected only a few times. The gene calls are TRBV20-1 and TRBJ2-5, with TRBD2 matching over 8 bases. Trimming removed 5 bases from V and 5 bases from J; junction bases left unmatched: 7. CDR3 length: 13 residues. Germline loops: CDR1 DFQATT, CDR2 SNEGSKA (reference sequence). The CDR3 coding sequence is TGCAGTGCTGTAAGCGGGAGAGAGGAGACCCAGTACTTC. Protein: CSAVSGREETQYF.

A note on this clonotype: At one of its ends the junction is not consistent with the germline gene, which may arise from a read error. The rearrangement links TRBV20-1 to TRBJ2-4, with D unresolved. Germline V gives CDR1 DFQATT, CDR2 SNEGSKA (reference sequence). The CDR3 extends over 16 amino acids. CDR3 coding DNA: TGCAGTGCTGAGCCGATTTATAGCAACACCAAAAACATTCATTACTTC. Translating gives CSAEPIYSNTKNIHYF.

CDR3 sequence (DNA): TGCAGCGTGGATCCGGGCGGGAGCAACGAGCAGTACTTC. Its translation: CSVDPGGSNEQYF. The chain links TRBV29-1 to TRBJ2-7; 7 nucleotides line up with TRBD2. Germline trimming cut 6 bases from V and 5 bases from J; bases unmatched to any gene: 10. Germline values: CDR1 SQVTM, CDR2 ANQGSEA. The length of the CDR3 is 13 residues.

This clonotype turned up a few times. The CDR3 nucleotides read TGTGCCACTTTGGGGGATGGACGGAACGGGGATTACGGCTACACCTTC. Encoded protein: CATLGDGRNGDYGYTF. The rearrangement joins TRBV24-1 to TRBJ1-2; perhaps TRBD1 as D (5 bases). The CDR3 is made up of 16 amino acids. Germline lookup yields CDR1 KGHDR and CDR2 SFDVKD. The V and J ends lost 10 bases and 8 bases respectively, with 28 bases between them.

The table lists this clonotype with a few counts. The chain joins TRBV12-3 or TRBV12-4 to TRBJ2-1; 14 positions agree with TRBD2. CDR3 length: 15 amino acids. Trimming took 7 bases from V and 14 from J; bases not matched to a gene: 13. The CDR3 is CASTPGLAGVPSEFF. The DNA of the CDR3 is TGTGCCAGCACCCCGGGACTAGCGGGAGTACCATCCGAGTTCTTC.

The table lists this clonotype with many counts. DNA for the CDR3: TGTGCCAGCAGCCCCGCTGTGGGGGCCCTCGGCTCTGGAAACACCATATATTTT. Translating gives CASSPAVGALGSGNTIYF. The rearrangement joins TRBV7-2 to TRBJ1-3; D is perhaps TRBD1 (6 bases). The V gene's germline CDR1 is SGHTA and CDR2 FQGNSA. The CDR3 totals 18 residues. Trimming shortened V by 5 bases and J by 0 bases, and 20 bases separated the two germline ends.

The chain uses TRBV11-2 and TRBJ2-1, with D uncertain. Trimming removed 7 bases from V and 6 bases from J, with 10 bases in between. Germline V gene data show CDR1 as SGHAT and CDR2 as FQNNGV. The CDR3 is 12 residues long. The CDR3 DNA sequence: TGTGCCAGCACGGCAGTTTCCAATGAGCAGTTCTTC. It specifies CASTAVSNEQFF.

Of note for this clonotype: A much larger clone sits a single nucleotide away, making a read error possible. This chain connects TRBV11-1 to TRBJ2-1; D gene ambiguous. Germline loops: CDR1 SGHAT, CDR2 FQDESV (reference sequence). The CDR3 has 15 residues. CDR3 amino acids: CSSSYDPTSYNEQFF. CDR3 coding DNA: TGTTCCAGCAGCTACGATCCAACCTCCTACAATGAGCAGTTCTTC.

A few counts support this clonotype. V is TRBV4-1 and J is TRBJ1-4; a weak D match, TRBD1 (6 bases). The germline V gene encodes CDR1 MGHRA and CDR2 YSYEKL. The CDR3 contains 14 residues. V was clipped by 3 bases and J by 6 bases, with 11 bases between them. CDR3 bases: TGCGCCAGCAGCCAGGATACAGGGTATGAAAAACTGTTTTTT. Its protein is CASSQDTGYEKLFF.

This clonotype has just a few counts. This chain connects TRBV7-2 to TRBJ2-1, with D perhaps being TRBD1 or TRBD2 (5 bases each). The CDR3 is 16 residues long. Germline V lookup: CDR1 SGHTA, CDR2 FQGNSA. The germline V and J ends were trimmed by 0 bases and 10 bases, with 19 bases remaining between them. The CDR3 bases are TGTGCCAGCAGCTTAGCAACCGGGGCCTACGCTCGGGAGCAGTTCTTC. This codes for CASSLATGAYAREQFF.

CDR3 protein: CSARGTEAYNEQFF. As DNA, the CDR3 is TGCAGTGCTAGGGGGACAGAAGCGTACAATGAGCAGTTCTTC. V is TRBV20-1 and J is TRBJ2-1; 7 bases align to TRBD1. The length of the CDR3 is 14 residues. V shed 3 bases, J shed 4 bases, and the junction held 6 bases outside the gene matches. The germline V gene has CDR1 DFQATT and CDR2 SNEGSKA (reference sequence).

This clonotype has ten or more counts. This sequence joins TRBV24-1 and TRBJ1-2; no clear D gene. The CDR3 has 16 amino acids. In germline, CDR1 is KGHDR, CDR2 SFDVKD. The V end was cut by 1 base, the J end by 4 bases, with 15 bases between. The CDR3 region has the DNA TGTGCCACCAGTGATTTTTGGTACGACGGGAGCTATGGCTACACCTTC. This translates into CATSDFWYDGSYGYTF.

The chain couples TRBV4-1 to TRBJ2-7; D gene uncertain. Germline CDR1 MGHRA, CDR2 YSYEKL. Trimming removed 4 bases from V and 2 bases from J, with 18 bases in between. The length of the CDR3 is 16 residues. Here the CDR3 DNA reads TGCGCCAGCAGCCCCCTGGAACGGGTCAAACCCTACGAGCAGTACTTC. Its protein product is CASSPLERVKPYEQYF.

This sequence joins TRBV27 and TRBJ2-1; tentative D call: TRBD2 (6 bases). Trimming removed 5 bases from V and 3 bases from J, with 8 bases in between. This CDR3 is built from 13 residues. CDR1 is MNHEY, CDR2 SMNVEV, per germline (reference sequence). CDR3 sequence: CASSREFYNEQFF. The CDR3 region has the DNA TGTGCCAGCAGTCGGGAGTTCTACAATGAGCAGTTCTTC.

This clonotype was counted a few times. The rearrangement joins TRBV28 to TRBJ2-5; D gene ambiguous. Germline V gene sequence: CDR1 MDHEN, CDR2 SYDVKM. The CDR3 length is 10 residues. V shed 6 bases and J shed 3 bases, with 2 bases lying between them. The DNA for the CDR3 is TGTGCCAGCAGGAAAGAGACCCAGTACTTC. This translates into CASRKETQYF.

This clonotype occurred a few times. An end of the junction does not agree with germline; a read error may underlie this. The rearrangement uses TRBV12-3 or TRBV12-4 and TRBJ1-2, with unresolved D. CDR3 size: 14 residues. DNA for the CDR3: TGTGCCAGCAGCTTAGCCTTAAGCCCTATGGGCTACACCTTC. Translated, it gives CASSLALSPMGYTF.

This clonotype turned up a few times. The gene calls are TRBV7-2 and TRBJ1-1, with a possible D match to TRBD1 (6 bases). This CDR3 contains 14 residues. V dropped 5 bases and J dropped 3 bases, with 13 bases sitting between them. The germline V gene has CDR1 SGHTA and CDR2 FQGNSA. The CDR3 is CASSLRGAYTEAFF. In DNA, the CDR3 is TGTGCCAGCAGCCTGCGGGGGGCCTACACTGAAGCTTTCTTT.

The CDR3 DNA reads as TGTGCCAGCAGTGAAGCGTCCGGTGTAGGGTCCTACGAGCAGTACTTC. This translates into CASSEASGVGSYEQYF. The chain recombines TRBV6-1 with TRBJ2-7; D call uncertain. V lost 0 bases and J 1 base, leaving 13 bases between the germline ends. Per germline, CDR1 MNHNS and CDR2 SASEGT. The CDR3 runs 16 residues.